These 20 T cell receptor beta chains were sequenced from one sample in a study of blood T cells in healthy people across ages. Through a sample-barcoded 5' primer and a J-beta primer mix, a second PCR was run for about 6 to 12 cycles. One entry per CDR3 protein, called by TCRdb with MiXCR from the 5' RACE reads. The table records approximately 940,000 distinct CDR3 sequences, 40% to 60% of them present only once. Sequencing used blood. These receptors were collected from a man under 40 in good health.

With respect to this clonotype: The germline gene is not matched at one end of the junction; a read error may be the cause. This sequence joins TRBV3-1 and TRBJ2-4; D might be TRBD1 (8 bases). The J call is doubtful: the DNA matches TRBJ2-7 better. The germline CDR1 and CDR2 sequences are LGHDT and YNNKEL (reference sequence). The CDR3 runs to 15 residues. The CDR3 DNA follows: TGTGCCAGCAACCAACGGGGGGACAGGACCTACGAGCAGTACTTC. It codes for CASNQRGDRTYEQYF.

This rearrangement joins TRBV29-1 to TRBJ1-2, with D tentatively TRBD1 (5 bases). Germline V gene lookup returns CDR1 SQVTM and CDR2 ANQGSEA. The CDR3 loop spans 14 amino acids. The V end was cut by 4 bases, the J end by 6 bases, with 18 bases between. CDR3 bases: TGCAGCGTTGGCGATAGCGGGACTTTTCATGGCTACACCTTC. Translated: CSVGDSGTFHGYTF.

This clonotype turned up a few times. This chain joins TRBV4-1 and TRBJ2-7; 8 bases are a match to TRBD2. CDR3 size: 15 residues. V was clipped by 3 bases and J by 0 bases; unmatched bases: 4. Germline V lookup: CDR1 MGHRA, CDR2 YSYEKL. CDR3 sequence: CASSHRLANSYEQYF. In DNA form, the CDR3 reads TGCGCCAGCAGCCATCGACTAGCGAACTCCTACGAGCAGTACTTC.

V gene TRBV10-3 combines with J gene TRBJ2-3, with no clear D. Germline CDR1 reads ENHRY; CDR2 reads SYGVKD. V gave up 10 bases and J gave up 1 base, with 15 bases separating them. This CDR3 spans 14 amino acids. The CDR3 loop is CASRPRPGTDTQYF. CDR3 DNA sequence: TGTGCCAGCCGCCCCCGTCCGGGCACAGATACGCAGTATTTT.

The rearrangement uses TRBV7-9 and TRBJ1-2, with a tentative D call TRBD1 (5 bases). Germline loops: CDR1 SEHNR, CDR2 FQNEAQ (reference sequence). V was clipped by 7 bases and J by 2 bases, with 17 bases between them. This CDR3 contains 15 residues. As DNA, the CDR3 is TGTGCCAGCACAAAGGGGACCACGTCAAACTATGGCTACACCTTC. Its translation: CASTKGTTSNYGYTF.

This clonotype was counted once. The rearrangement uses TRBV7-9 and TRBJ1-1, with D hard to call. The CDR3 spans 13 residues. The V gene lost 7 bases and the J gene lost 4 bases, with 13 bases spanning the gap. Germline-derived CDR1 and CDR2 are SEHNR and FQNEAQ (reference sequence). In DNA, the CDR3 is TGTGCCAGCACTCTCCCCGGTAGCACTGAAGCTTTCTTT. Translating gives CASTLPGSTEAFF.

The chain recombines TRBV28 with TRBJ2-5, with 7 nucleotides matching TRBD1. This CDR3 contains 12 residues. CDR1 is MDHEN and CDR2 is SYDVKM in the germline V gene. Germline trimming cut 7 bases from V and 4 bases from J; bases unmatched to any gene: 3. The CDR3 sequence is CASTGQAETQYF. CDR3 nucleotides: TGTGCCAGCACCGGACAGGCAGAGACCCAGTACTTC.

Details on this clonotype: A read error may explain this, as a much larger clone is one base away. The chain recombines TRBV3-1 with TRBJ2-5; D is uncertain. With 2 bases removed from V and 6 bases from J, the gap between germline ends came to 10 bases. This CDR3 has 13 amino acids. Germline CDR1 and CDR2: LGHDT and YNNKEL (reference sequence). CDR3 sequence (DNA): TGTGCCAGCAGCCAAAGGAATGAGAAGACCCAGTACTTC. Translated, it gives CASSQRNEKTQYF.

The sample holds many counts of this clonotype. Here the CDR3 reads CAISDLGAQYEQYF. The CDR3 DNA sequence: TGTGCCATCAGTGATCTGGGGGCCCAATACGAGCAGTACTTC. The chain has TRBV10-3 and TRBJ2-7; D may be TRBD1 (6 bases). Germline lookup yields CDR1 ENHRY and CDR2 SYGVKD. The V end lost 3 bases, the J end lost 4 bases, and 13 bases lay between the germline ends. The CDR3 covers 14 residues.

The rearrangement joins TRBV12-3 or TRBV12-4 to TRBJ1-2; D may be TRBD1 (6 bases). The V end was cut by 6 bases, the J end by 1 base, with 15 bases between. The CDR3 totals 15 residues. As DNA, the CDR3 is TGTGCCAGCAGGGGGGCCTTCTTCCTTAACTATGGCTACACCTTC. This translates into CASRGAFFLNYGYTF.

The chain recombines TRBV5-1 with TRBJ2-5, with no clear D. Between the trimmed V and J ends, which lost 3 bases and 11 bases, there was a span of 14 bases. The V gene's germline CDR1 is SGHRS and CDR2 YFSETQ. The length of the CDR3 is 12 residues. CDR3 bases: TGCGCCAGCAGCTCTGGACCCGAAGAGCAGTACTTC. It yields the protein CASSSGPEEQYF.

This clonotype was recorded a few times. This chain uses TRBV5-1 with TRBJ2-5; TRBD2 matches 7 bases. Germline CDR1 and CDR2: SGHRS and YFSETQ. The CDR3 consists of 15 residues. With 6 bases clipped from V and 3 bases from J, the junction kept 11 bases outside the gene matches. Here the CDR3 DNA reads TGCGCCAGCACCGCCTATCTAGCGGCTAAAGAGACCCAGTACTTC. It specifies CASTAYLAAKETQYF.

This clonotype appeared a single time. This chain joins TRBV27 and TRBJ2-4; 11 positions match TRBD2. From germline, CDR1 is MNHEY and CDR2 SMNVEV (reference sequence). The CDR3 contains 17 residues. The V gene end was trimmed by 8 bases and the J gene end by 6 bases; junction bases not matched to a gene: 15. The CDR3 reads CASPRGIAGGDANIQYF. In nucleotides, the CDR3 is TGTGCCAGCCCAAGAGGAATAGCGGGAGGGGACGCAAACATTCAGTACTTC.

The table lists this clonotype with a few counts. The J gene is TRBJ2-1, the V gene TRBV27; weak D call: TRBD2 (6 bases). The J call may be faulty, since TRBJ2-7 better matches the DNA end. Germline V lookup: CDR1 MNHEY, CDR2 SMNVEV (reference sequence). The CDR3 has 12 residues. In DNA, the CDR3 is TGTGCCAGCAGTTTTTCGGGAGATGAGCAGTACTTC. Its protein is CASSFSGDEQYF.

The chain couples TRBV7-2 to TRBJ2-4; 10 bases agree with TRBD2. Trimming took 5 bases from V and 8 from J; bases not matched to a gene: 9. The CDR3 consists of 15 residues. Germline V gives CDR1 SGHTA, CDR2 FQGNSA. CDR3 nucleotide sequence: TGTGCCAGCAGCAAAAAAGCGGGGGGGCCTGACATTCAGTACTTC. Residues: CASSKKAGGPDIQYF.

V usage is TRBV5-1 and J usage is TRBJ1-5, with D unresolved. Trimming took off 0 bases at V and 0 bases at J, with 10 bases between the two ends. The CDR3 length is 16 residues. From germline, CDR1 is SGHRS and CDR2 YFSETQ. The CDR3 is CASSLAAGDSNQPQHF. The CDR3 DNA is TGCGCCAGCAGCTTGGCGGCTGGAGATAGCAATCAGCCCCAGCATTTT.

This clonotype has just one count. J is TRBJ1-4 and V is TRBV4-2; D gene unclear. Per the germline V gene, CDR1 is LGHNA and CDR2 is YNFKEQ. V was clipped by 4 bases and J by 4 bases, with 10 bases between them. The CDR3 extends over 14 amino acids. CDR3 sequence (DNA): TGTGCCAGCAGCCGAACCCAGATTAATGAAAAACTGTTTTTT. Translating gives CASSRTQINEKLFF.

The rearrangement links TRBV7-3 to TRBJ1-6, with D unresolved. This CDR3 has 15 amino acids. Looked up from germline, CDR1 is SGHTA and CDR2 is FQGTGA. V was shortened by 5 bases and J by 7 bases, with 15 bases between the two germline ends. The CDR3 nucleotides are TGTGCCAGCAGCCTAAGCAGTTTATCGAATTCACCCCTCCACTTT. Its translation: CASSLSSLSNSPLHF.

There are many counts of this clonotype. The chain has TRBV21-1 and TRBJ1-2. TRBV21-1 is a pseudogene. The CDR3 is 12 amino acids. The CDR3 region is CASSKTDYGYTF. In nucleotides, the CDR3 is TGTGCCAGCAGCAAAACCGACTATGGCTACACCTTC.

The J gene is TRBJ1-1, the V gene TRBV27; 7 bases line up with TRBD1. This CDR3 is 15 amino acids long. V shed 5 bases, J shed 5 bases, and the junction held 11 bases outside the gene matches. Germline CDR1 is MNHEY and CDR2 is SMNVEV (reference sequence). CDR3 in DNA: TGTGCCAGCAGTCACCGACAGGGTTTGGGGACTGAAGCTTTCTTT. It is translated as CASSHRQGLGTEAFF.